The rows below give T cell receptor beta chains drawn from one sample of a study of shared clonotypes between healthy human individuals. Some clones are missing from TCRdb's copy, which holds only in-frame ones; the method was immunoSEQ multiplex PCR. Among about 800,000 clones, 95% to 97% were seen once, and the ten largest hold less than 0.25%. Sequencing used naive CD8+ T cells sorted from blood. All receptors come from a man aged 25 to 40 in good health. Each CDR3 is given with its conserved first and last residue. Each record gives: clone size, J gene, V gene, CDR3 length, D gene, CDR3 protein, CDR3 DNA. A D gene is named only where the DNA matches it firmly. The listing skips clone size in some rows; elsewhere it reads once, few, many or a size class.

abundance: -; j_gene: TRBJ2-7; v_gene: TRBV10-1; len: 13; d_gene: -; CDR3aa: CASSGSTGLEQYF; CDR3nt: TGCGCCAGCAGTGGGTCCACAGGGCTCGAGCAGTACTTC
abundance: -; j_gene: TRBJ1-5; v_gene: TRBV27; len: 19; d_gene: -; CDR3aa: CASSPGKWTTVYSNQPQHF; CDR3nt: TGTGCCAGCAGCCCCGGGAAGTGGACTACAGTTTATAGCAATCAGCCCCAGCATTTT
abundance: -; j_gene: TRBJ2-7; v_gene: TRBV5-1; len: 13; d_gene: -; CDR3aa: CASSLDFAGEQYF; CDR3nt: TGCGCCAGCAGCTTGGACTTCGCTGGCGAGCAGTACTTC
abundance: once; j_gene: TRBJ2-5; v_gene: TRBV7-6; len: 16; d_gene: TRBD2; CDR3aa: CASSVVAGGPGETQYF; CDR3nt: TGTGCCAGCAGCGTCGTAGCGGGAGGGCCGGGAGAGACCCAGTACTTC
abundance: once; j_gene: TRBJ2-3; v_gene: TRBV9; len: 16; d_gene: TRBD2; CDR3aa: CASSALAGGLTDTQYF; CDR3nt: TGTGCCAGCAGCGCCTTAGCGGGAGGACTTACAGATACGCAGTATTTT
abundance: -; j_gene: TRBJ2-7; v_gene: TRBV6-6; len: 12; d_gene: -; CDR3aa: CASMASSYEQYF; CDR3nt: TGTGCCAGCATGGCTAGCTCCTACGAGCAGTACTTC
abundance: -; j_gene: TRBJ1-5; v_gene: TRBV19; len: 14; d_gene: -; CDR3aa: CASSLRQANQPQHF; CDR3nt: TGTGCCAGTAGCCTCCGACAAGCAAATCAGCCCCAGCATTTT
abundance: -; j_gene: TRBJ2-7; v_gene: TRBV5-1; len: 15; d_gene: TRBD1; CDR3aa: CASTPRGQGSYEQYF; CDR3nt: TGCGCCAGCACCCCGAGGGGGCAGGGCAGTTACGAGCAGTACTTC
abundance: -; j_gene: TRBJ1-1; v_gene: TRBV7-9; len: 13; d_gene: -; CDR3aa: CASSPTGLTEAFF; CDR3nt: TGTGCCAGCAGCCCAACAGGGCTCACTGAAGCTTTCTTT
abundance: -; j_gene: TRBJ1-4; v_gene: TRBV27; len: 14; d_gene: -; CDR3aa: CASSLSRGNEKLFF; CDR3nt: TGTGCCAGCAGTTTAAGTAGGGGAAATGAAAAACTGTTTTTT
abundance: -; j_gene: TRBJ2-2; v_gene: TRBV11-2; len: 16; d_gene: -; CDR3aa: CASSLSFRLVPGELFF; CDR3nt: TGTGCCAGCAGCTTGTCGTTCCGACTAGTACCCGGGGAGCTGTTTTTT
abundance: -; j_gene: TRBJ2-1; v_gene: TRBV6-6; len: 15; d_gene: -; CDR3aa: CASSHRQGGYDEQFF; CDR3nt: TGTGCCAGCAGCCACCGGCAGGGGGGGTACGATGAGCAGTTCTTC
abundance: -; j_gene: TRBJ2-7; v_gene: TRBV7-9; len: 15; d_gene: -; CDR3aa: CASSLTLRVEHEQYF; CDR3nt: TGTGCCAGCAGCTTAACACTACGGGTGGAGCACGAGCAGTACTTC
abundance: -; j_gene: TRBJ2-7; v_gene: TRBV6-5; len: 15; d_gene: -; CDR3aa: CASSPTDAGFHEQYF; CDR3nt: TGTGCCAGCAGTCCTACGGATGCGGGGTTCCACGAGCAGTACTTC
abundance: -; j_gene: TRBJ2-7; v_gene: TRBV30; len: 16; d_gene: TRBD1; CDR3aa: CAWMRKAGTGVHEQYF; CDR3nt: TGTGCCTGGATGCGCAAAGCCGGGACAGGGGTCCACGAGCAGTACTTC
abundance: once; j_gene: TRBJ1-2; v_gene: TRBV6-6; len: 15; d_gene: -; CDR3aa: CASTTSGSPIYGYTF; CDR3nt: TGTGCCAGCACAACCTCGGGAAGCCCAATCTATGGCTACACCTTC
abundance: -; j_gene: TRBJ1-5; v_gene: TRBV23-1; len: 17; d_gene: -; CDR3aa: CASSQQTRAYSNQPQHF; CDR3nt: TGCGCCAGCAGTCAACAGACACGGGCGTATAGCAATCAGCCCCAGCATTTT
abundance: -; j_gene: TRBJ2-2; v_gene: TRBV28; len: 15; d_gene: TRBD1; CDR3aa: CASRPQGANTGELFF; CDR3nt: TGTGCCAGCAGGCCACAGGGGGCGAACACCGGGGAGCTGTTTTTT
abundance: -; j_gene: TRBJ2-7; v_gene: TRBV5-5; len: 15; d_gene: -; CDR3aa: CASSLVPDELYEQYF; CDR3nt: TGTGCCAGCAGCTTGGTTCCAGACGAACTCTACGAGCAGTACTTC
abundance: -; j_gene: TRBJ1-2; v_gene: TRBV18; len: 14; d_gene: TRBD1; CDR3aa: CASSPGQGAVGYTF; CDR3nt: TGTGCCAGCTCACCCGGACAGGGGGCCGTGGGCTACACCTTC
abundance: -; j_gene: TRBJ2-2; v_gene: TRBV13; len: 14; d_gene: TRBD1; CDR3aa: CASSRQGAVGELFF; CDR3nt: TGTGCCAGCAGCAGACAGGGGGCTGTCGGGGAGCTGTTTTTT
abundance: -; j_gene: TRBJ2-2; v_gene: TRBV11-3; len: 15; d_gene: TRBD1; CDR3aa: CASSTWTGNTGELFF; CDR3nt: TGTGCCAGCAGCACGTGGACAGGGAACACCGGGGAGCTGTTTTTT
abundance: -; j_gene: TRBJ2-5; v_gene: TRBV9; len: 11; d_gene: -; CDR3aa: CASSDQETQYF; CDR3nt: TGTGCCAGCAGCGACCAAGAGACCCAGTACTTC
abundance: -; j_gene: TRBJ1-4; v_gene: TRBV10-1; len: 11; d_gene: -; CDR3aa: CASSPREKLFF; CDR3nt: TGCGCCAGCAGTCCCAGGGAAAAACTGTTTTTT
abundance: -; j_gene: TRBJ2-7; v_gene: TRBV6-5; len: 14; d_gene: -; CDR3aa: CASSYSTGPAEQYF; CDR3nt: TGTGCCAGCAGTTACTCTACAGGGCCCGCCGAGCAGTACTTC
abundance: -; j_gene: TRBJ2-1; v_gene: TRBV30; len: 14; d_gene: -; CDR3aa: CAWTVGQGGIEQFF; CDR3nt: TGTGCCTGGACGGTGGGACAAGGGGGTATTGAGCAGTTCTTC
abundance: once; j_gene: TRBJ2-5; v_gene: TRBV6-1; len: 15; d_gene: TRBD1; CDR3aa: CASRVGTAVQETQYF; CDR3nt: TGTGCCAGCAGGGTCGGGACAGCAGTACAAGAGACCCAGTACTTC
abundance: -; j_gene: TRBJ2-7; v_gene: TRBV11-1; len: 14; d_gene: -; CDR3aa: CASSLGGLTYEQYF; CDR3nt: TGTGCCAGCAGCTTAGGCGGTCTGACATACGAGCAGTACTTC
abundance: -; j_gene: TRBJ2-7; v_gene: TRBV28; len: 15; d_gene: TRBD1; CDR3aa: CASRIRQGNSYEQYF; CDR3nt: TGTGCCAGCAGAATTAGACAGGGTAACTCCTACGAGCAGTACTTC
abundance: -; j_gene: TRBJ2-7; v_gene: TRBV18; len: 15; d_gene: -; CDR3aa: CASSPPDRLNYEQYF; CDR3nt: TGTGCCAGCTCACCACCGGACAGATTGAACTACGAGCAGTACTTC
abundance: once; j_gene: TRBJ2-3; v_gene: TRBV10-1; len: 15; d_gene: TRBD2; CDR3aa: CASSPYGTRLGTQYF; CDR3nt: TGCGCCAGCAGCCCGTACGGGACTAGGCTAGGCACGCAGTATTTT
abundance: once; j_gene: TRBJ2-3; v_gene: TRBV29-1; len: 15; d_gene: TRBD1; CDR3aa: CSLELGQDPTYTQYF; CDR3nt: TGCAGCTTGGAGCTGGGACAGGACCCCACATATACGCAGTATTTT
abundance: -; j_gene: TRBJ2-5; v_gene: TRBV7-9; len: 17; d_gene: -; CDR3aa: CASSPTPPLTGPETQYF; CDR3nt: TGTGCCAGCAGCCCTACCCCACCACTAACAGGGCCGGAGACCCAGTACTTC
abundance: -; j_gene: TRBJ2-5; v_gene: TRBV29-1; len: 16; d_gene: TRBD2; CDR3aa: CSVSSQVAGYQETQYF; CDR3nt: TGCAGCGTTTCCTCCCAGGTAGCGGGGTACCAAGAGACCCAGTACTTC
abundance: -; j_gene: TRBJ1-1; v_gene: TRBV28; len: 14; d_gene: -; CDR3aa: CASSFYGQGTEAFF; CDR3nt: TGTGCCAGCAGTTTCTACGGACAAGGCACTGAAGCTTTCTTT
abundance: -; j_gene: TRBJ1-1; v_gene: TRBV5-4; len: 12; d_gene: -; CDR3aa: CASSLGDTEAFF; CDR3nt: TGTGCCAGCAGCTTGGGGGACACTGAAGCTTTCTTT